The next 19 T cell receptor beta chains were all read from a single sample in a study of blood T cells in healthy people across ages. The authors ran a second PCR of about 7 to 12 cycles using a sample-barcoded 5' primer and a J-beta primer mix. TCRdb reanalysed the 5' RACE reads using MiXCR and keeps one entry per CDR3 protein. This table holds 1.5 million to 2 million distinct CDR3 sequences, roughly 30% found once. Material for sequencing was blood. These receptors were collected from a woman aged 30 to 39 in good health.

V and J are TRBV5-6 and TRBJ2-1; 13 nucleotides align to TRBD2. After removal of 6 bases from V and 4 bases from J, the junction contained 7 bases not matched to a gene. CDR1 is SGHDT, CDR2 YYEEEE, per germline. CDR3 length equals 16 residues. CDR3 region: CASNSILAGGYNEQFF. In DNA, the CDR3 is TGTGCCAGCAACTCCATACTAGCGGGGGGGTACAATGAGCAGTTCTTC.

This clonotype was picked up many times. This rearrangement joins TRBV6-6 to TRBJ2-7; D remains ambiguous. The V end lost 2 bases, the J end lost 3 bases, and 11 bases lay between the germline ends. The CDR3 runs to 14 residues. Germline V gene lookup returns CDR1 MNHNY and CDR2 SVGAGI (reference sequence). The CDR3 sequence: CASSYGQTYYEQYF. The DNA for the CDR3 is TGTGCCAGCAGTTACGGGCAGACTTACTACGAGCAGTACTTC.

Notes on this clonotype: At one of its ends the junction is not consistent with the germline gene, which may arise from a read error. This sequence joins TRBV5-6 and TRBJ2-5, with D perhaps matching TRBD2 (6 bases). Germline CDR1 and CDR2: SGHDT and YYEEEE. The CDR3 has 13 amino acids. CDR3: CTSSGGMQETQYF. The CDR3 bases are TGTACCAGCAGCGGAGGGATGCAAGAGACCCAGTACTTC.

This chain connects TRBV27 to TRBJ1-2; no reliable D call. The V end lost 6 bases, the J end lost 2 bases, and 16 bases lay between the germline ends. This CDR3 has 15 amino acids. Germline values: CDR1 MNHEY, CDR2 SMNVEV (reference sequence). This chain's CDR3 is CASRGARVSNYGYTF. The CDR3 DNA follows: TGTGCCAGCAGAGGAGCTAGGGTATCGAACTATGGCTACACCTTC.

Concerning this clonotype itself: A much larger clone is a single base away; this may be a read error. CDR3 sequence (DNA): TGTGTCACCCCGGGGGCATACTCCTACGAGCAGTACTTC. It specifies CVTPGAYSYEQYF. The V and J genes are TRBV28 and TRBJ2-7; the D call may be TRBD1 or TRBD2 (6 bases each). CDR3 length: 13 amino acids. The germline V gene encodes CDR1 MDHEN and CDR2 SYDVKM.

Comments on this clonotype: A much larger clone differs by one base, so this may be a read error. The chain recombines TRBV20-1 with TRBJ1-1; TRBD1 matches 10 bases. Germline values: CDR1 DFQATT, CDR2 SNEGSKA (reference sequence). The CDR3 is 13 amino acids. Germline trimming cut 6 bases from V and 4 bases from J; bases unmatched to any gene: 5. CDR3 residues: CSATTGGGTEAFF. DNA for the CDR3: TGCAGTGCCACGACAGGGGGCGGCACTGAAGCTTTCTTT.

The J gene is TRBJ2-4, the V gene TRBV14; D is ambiguous. The CDR3 has 14 amino acids. V dropped 1 base and J dropped 9 bases, with 13 bases sitting between them. In germline, CDR1 is SGHDN, CDR2 FVKESK. The DNA for the CDR3 is TGTGCCAGCAGCCAAGCCGGACCGGCGGCCATTCAGTACTTC. Protein: CASSQAGPAAIQYF.

As for this clonotype: Sequence at one end of the junction differs from germline and may be a read error. The rearrangement uses TRBV20-1 and TRBJ2-7, with 8 nucleotides matching TRBD2. The CDR3 consists of 15 residues. The germline V gene has CDR1 DFQATT and CDR2 SNEGSKA (reference sequence). The chain's CDR3 is CSARDCGRSSYEQYF. The CDR3, as DNA: TGCAGCGCTAGAGATTGCGGGAGGTCCTCCTACGAGCAGTACTTC.

The chain combines TRBV6-6 with TRBJ2-2; the D gene is possibly TRBD1 (5 bases). The CDR3 spans 14 residues. Per the germline V gene, CDR1 is MNHNY and CDR2 is SVGAGI (reference sequence). V lost 11 bases and J 1 base, leaving 14 bases between the germline ends. The CDR3 spells CACRLGQNTGELFF. CDR3 coding DNA: TGTGCCTGTAGGCTGGGGCAGAACACCGGGGAGCTGTTTTTT.

This clonotype has a handful of counts. V usage is TRBV20-1 and J usage is TRBJ2-3; tentative D call: TRBD2 (6 bases). This CDR3 contains 15 residues. V was trimmed by 6 bases and J by 0 bases, leaving 16 bases between them. Germline CDR1 and CDR2: DFQATT and SNEGSKA (reference sequence). CDR3 DNA: TGCAGTGCCACCCGGGACTCCCAGAGCACAGATACGCAGTATTTT. It translates to CSATRDSQSTDTQYF.

The chain combines TRBV5-1 with TRBJ1-4; D is perhaps TRBD1 (6 bases). Trimming cost V 4 bases and J 3 bases, with 10 bases left between them. This CDR3 is built from 14 residues. Germline CDR1 SGHRS, CDR2 YFSETQ. CDR3 nucleotide sequence: TGCGCCAGCAGCGACGGACAGCCTAATGAAAAACTGTTTTTT. This codes for CASSDGQPNEKLFF.

The chain joins TRBV9 to TRBJ2-3; D is ambiguous. V was trimmed by 3 bases and J by 6 bases, leaving 20 bases between them. The CDR3 is 16 amino acids. Looked up from germline, CDR1 is SGDLS and CDR2 is YYNGEE. The chain's CDR3 is CASSADLPVSPDTQYF. The CDR3 nucleotides are TGTGCCAGCAGCGCGGACCTTCCTGTCTCACCCGATACGCAGTATTTT.

Comment on this clonotype: This may stem from a read error, because a much larger clone lies one nucleotide away. The chain employs TRBV7-2 and TRBJ2-7, with D unresolved. CDR1 SGHTA and CDR2 FQGNSA come from the germline V gene. Trimming cost V 5 bases and J 7 bases, with 12 bases left between them. This CDR3 has 12 residues. In DNA form, the CDR3 reads TGTGCCAGCAGCCATACATGGAATGAGCAGTACTTC. It is translated as CASSHTWNEQYF.

The chain carries TRBV14 and TRBJ1-1; D gene unclear. This CDR3 is built from 14 residues. CDR1 is SGHDN, CDR2 FVKESK, per germline. Trimming cost V 4 bases and J 6 bases, with 15 bases left between them. CDR3 coding DNA: TGTGCCAGCAGCCGGAAGGGCGATCGGCCTGAAGCTTTCTTT. Its translation: CASSRKGDRPEAFF.

This clonotype appeared a few times. V and J are TRBV7-6 and TRBJ2-4, with D tentatively TRBD1 (7 bases). CDR3 size: 14 residues. Germline CDR1 reads SGHVS; CDR2 reads FNYEAQ. V was trimmed by 5 bases and J by 8 bases, leaving 16 bases between them. Here the CDR3 reads CASSALRGEDIQYF. The CDR3, as DNA: TGTGCCAGCAGCGCACTCAGGGGGGAAGACATTCAGTACTTC.

In its sample, this clonotype was seen a few times. In DNA, the CDR3 is TGTGCCAGCAGTCTCCTTGGGACTAGCGTGAACAATGAGCAGTTCTTC. Translating gives CASSLLGTSVNNEQFF. The V gene is TRBV7-9, the J gene TRBJ2-1, with 10 bases fitting TRBD2. With V trimmed by 6 bases and J by 5 bases, 10 bases remained unmatched. This CDR3 is 16 amino acids long. The germline CDR1 and CDR2 sequences are SEHNR and FQNEAQ (reference sequence).

In the case of this clonotype: A much more abundant neighbour one base away suggests this may be a read error. V is TRBV6-5 and J is TRBJ1-2, with TRBD1 matching over 7 bases. The germline gives CDR1 MNHEY, CDR2 SVGAGI. CDR3 size: 17 residues. Here the CDR3 reads CASTYRERETGRRGYTF. The CDR3 nucleotides read TGTGCCAGCACTTACAGGGAGAGAGAGACAGGGCGACGCGGCTACACCTTC.

Regarding this clonotype: A much larger clone sits a single nucleotide away, making a read error possible. The rearrangement links TRBV3-1 to TRBJ2-5; a weak D match, TRBD1 (6 bases). The CDR3 contains 13 residues. V was shortened by 3 bases and J by 11 bases, with 16 bases between the two germline ends. Germline V gene sequence: CDR1 LGHDT, CDR2 YNNKEL (reference sequence). For the CDR3, the DNA is TGTGCCAGCAGCCAGGGCAGGGGCGGCAAGCAGTACTTC. This gives the protein CASSQGRGGKQYF.

J is TRBJ1-4 and V is TRBV9; D ambiguous. The CDR3 sequence is 14 residues long. V lost 0 bases and J 7 bases, leaving 10 bases between the germline ends. Germline CDR1 and CDR2: SGDLS and YYNGEE. CDR3 bases: TGTGCCAGCAGCGTAGCCCAGTCCAGTGAAAAACTGTTTTTT. This encodes CASSVAQSSEKLFF.